The 7 T cell receptor beta chains below were found in one sample sequenced in a study of T cell repertoires in cytomegalovirus infection. These receptors lack a known antigen. Via MiXCR, TCRdb re-called the reads, giving one row per CDR3 protein. The top ten hold 18% of the sample, which has roughly 730,000 distinct CDR3 sequences, approximately 33% seen once. The source was cultured PBMCs, collected from culture after CMV antigen stimulation. Receptors were obtained from a human donor in good health (CMV status not recorded). Some clones in this sample may be carry-over from other donors' samples.

J is TRBJ2-7 and V is TRBV7-6; tentatively, D is TRBD2 (6 bases). This CDR3 is built from 13 residues. V was trimmed by 6 bases and J by 7 bases, leaving 16 bases between them. The germline CDR1 and CDR2 sequences are SGHVS and FNYEAQ. The CDR3 DNA sequence: TGTGCCAGCAGAAGTGGGGGAGCGGGTGAGCAGTACTTC. It is translated as CASRSGGAGEQYF.

The chain is built from TRBV7-9 and TRBJ2-5; TRBD1 matches 9 bases. V lost 4 bases and J lost 3; bases outside the gene matches: 9. Germline lookup yields CDR1 SEHNR and CDR2 FQNEAQ (reference sequence). The CDR3 is made up of 16 amino acids. For the CDR3, the DNA is TGTGCCAGCAGCTACCTCCGGGACAGGGCCGAAGAGACCCAGTACTTC. Encoded protein: CASSYLRDRAEETQYF.

This clonotype showed up many times. The chain recombines TRBV7-2 with TRBJ2-1; 10 nucleotides align to TRBD2. Losses at the gene ends were 3 bases for V and 6 bases for J; bases not matched to a gene: 2. The germline V gene encodes CDR1 SGHTA and CDR2 FQGNSA. The CDR3 loop spans 14 amino acids. This chain's CDR3 is CASSLSGRVNEQFF. CDR3 nucleotide sequence: TGTGCCAGCAGCTTGAGCGGGAGGGTCAATGAGCAGTTCTTC.

This rearrangement joins TRBV7-8 to TRBJ1-4; D perhaps matches TRBD1 (5 bases). The germline V and J ends were trimmed by 2 bases and 3 bases, with 13 bases remaining between them. CDR3 length: 16 residues. Germline V gene sequence: CDR1 SGHVS, CDR2 FQNEAQ. The CDR3 region is CASSLWGKSANEKLFF. In DNA form, the CDR3 reads TGTGCCAGCAGCTTATGGGGGAAGTCGGCTAATGAAAAACTGTTTTTT.

The CDR3 loop is CASSPRGQAEGEQYF. The DNA for the CDR3 is TGTGCCAGCAGCCCTAGAGGACAGGCGGAAGGGGAGCAGTACTTC. The chain employs TRBV9 and TRBJ2-7; 7 nucleotides line up with TRBD1. V shed 4 bases, J shed 7 bases, and the junction held 14 bases outside the gene matches. Germline CDR1 SGDLS, CDR2 YYNGEE. The CDR3 contains 15 residues.

The chain has TRBV20-1 and TRBJ2-7; TRBD2 aligns across 10 bases. Trimming cost V 0 bases and J 2 bases; bases outside gene matches: 10. The CDR3 length is 17 residues. Germline assignment: CDR1 DFQATT and CDR2 SNEGSKA (reference sequence). In DNA form, the CDR3 reads TGCAGTGCTAGAGATCGGGGGCTAGCGGGGGACCCCTACGAGCAGTACTTC. Amino acid sequence: CSARDRGLAGDPYEQYF.

The chain uses TRBV15 and TRBJ1-3; D gene unclear. Germline V gene lookup returns CDR1 LNHNV and CDR2 YYDKDF (reference sequence). This CDR3 has 16 amino acids. V lost 0 bases and J lost 4, with 13 bases in between. CDR3 sequence (DNA): TGTGCCACCAGCAGAGATCCGGGAATGGGAGGAAACACCATATATTTT. Encoded protein: CATSRDPGMGGNTIYF. The whole variable domain, remainder taken from reference TRBV15 and TRBJ1-3, is DAMVIQNPRYQVTQFGKPVTLSCSQTLNHNVMYWYQQKSSQAPKLLFHYYDKDFNNEADTPDNFQSRRPNTSFCFLDIRSPGLGDTAMYLCATSRDPGMGGNTIYFGEGSWLTVV.